This T cell receptor beta chain was obtained from a study of T-cell memory formation after mild COVID-19. This CDR3 has 14 amino acids. Trimming at V came to 4 bases and at J to 4 bases, leaving 5 bases not matched to a gene. Germline-derived CDR1 and CDR2 are LGHNA and YSLEER. MiXCR was run by TCRdb on the 5' RACE reads, yielding one entry per CDR3 protein. The sample holds about half a million distinct CDR3 sequences, 18% seen once. This clonotype has just a few counts. The material sequenced was PBMCs or a T cell subset sorted from them (not recorded which). The sequence was collected from an adult woman who had mild COVID-19 (a few samples of this study predate the infection). Cell type and time point are not known. This chain joins TRBV4-3 and TRBJ2-5; 8 nucleotides align to TRBD1. The CDR3, as DNA: TGCGCCAGCAGCCTACACAGGGGGACAGAGACCCAGTACTTC. Protein product: CASSLHRGTETQYF.